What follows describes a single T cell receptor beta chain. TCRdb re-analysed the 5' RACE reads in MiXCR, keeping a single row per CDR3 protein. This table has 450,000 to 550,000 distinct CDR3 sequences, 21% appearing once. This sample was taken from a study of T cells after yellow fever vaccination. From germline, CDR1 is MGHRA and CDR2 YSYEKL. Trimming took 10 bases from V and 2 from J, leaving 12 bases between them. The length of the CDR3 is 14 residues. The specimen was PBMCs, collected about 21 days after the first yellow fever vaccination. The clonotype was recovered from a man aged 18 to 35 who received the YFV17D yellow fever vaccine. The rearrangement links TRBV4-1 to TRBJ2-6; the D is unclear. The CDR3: CATQKGPGANVLTF. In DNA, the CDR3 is TGCGCCACCCAAAAGGGTCCTGGGGCCAACGTCCTGACTTTC.